What follows are 27 T cell receptor beta chains derived from one specimen sequenced in a study of T cell responses to AZD1222 COVID-19 vaccine. This table comes from immunoSEQ multiplex PCR, and its TCRdb copy is limited to in-frame clones, with some not included. The sample holds 120,000 or so clones, approximately 92% seen once. Sequenced here: peripheral blood, sampled 28 days after the second dose of the MenACWY control vaccine. The receptors here all came from an adult who received the MenACWY meningococcal vaccine as a control.

The chain recombines TRBV6-5 with TRBJ2-3; perhaps TRBD1 as D (6 bases). This CDR3 is 15 amino acids long. V lost 0 bases, J lost 1 base, and 8 bases lay in between. The germline V gene has CDR1 MNHEY and CDR2 SVGAGI. The CDR3 here is CASSYSDSRTDTQYF. CDR3 sequence (DNA): TGTGCCAGCAGTTACTCGGACAGCCGCACAGATACGCAGTATTTT.

V usage is TRBV11-2 and J usage is TRBJ1-2; D may be TRBD1 (6 bases). The germline CDR1 and CDR2 sequences are SGHAT and FQNNGV. Trimming pared 2 bases from V and 5 bases from J, leaving 9 bases between. This CDR3 has 13 amino acids. DNA for the CDR3: TGTGCCAGCAGCTTACCAGGGGCTTATGGCTACACCTTC. Its translation: CASSLPGAYGYTF.

The J gene is TRBJ2-7, the V gene TRBV27; D gene unclear. Trimming cost V 5 bases and J 6 bases, with 11 bases left between them. This CDR3 region has 12 residues. From germline, CDR1 is MNHEY and CDR2 SMNVEV (reference sequence). The CDR3 nucleotides are TGTGCCAGCAGTCCCGTTAGTCGCGAGCAGTACGTC. Its translation is CASSPVSREQYV.

The CDR3 is CASSPLPGPQHF. The CDR3 region has the DNA TGTGCCAGCAGTCCCCTCCCAGGGCCCCAGCATTTT. The rearrangement uses TRBV28 and TRBJ1-5; D remains unclear. CDR3 size: 12 residues. CDR1 is MDHEN, CDR2 SYDVKM, per germline. V lost 5 bases and J 9 bases, leaving 11 bases between the germline ends.

The gene calls are TRBV2 and TRBJ1-1; D uncertain. The CDR3 is 14 amino acids. Trimming stripped 6 bases from V and 1 base from J, with 12 bases between. CDR1 SNHLY and CDR2 FYNNEI come from the germline V gene. The CDR3 loop reads CASRPGGRNTEAFF. CDR3 sequence (DNA): TGTGCCAGCAGGCCGGGAGGAAGGAACACTGAAGCTTTCTTT.

This clone was seen a single time. V and J are TRBV18 and TRBJ2-7; TRBD2 matches at 9 bases. The CDR3 runs 13 residues. Germline assignment: CDR1 KGHSH and CDR2 LQKENI. The ends lost 8 bases at V and 0 bases at J; junction bases unmatched: 2. The CDR3 DNA reads as TGTGCCAGCCGCGGGGGGGACTCCTACGAGCAGTACGTC. This translates into CASRGGDSYEQYV.

This chain joins TRBV9 and TRBJ2-1, with 15 bases identical to TRBD2. The V gene end was trimmed by 0 bases and the J gene end by 7 bases; junction bases not matched to a gene: 8. The CDR3 length is 18 residues. Germline V gene sequence: CDR1 SGDLS, CDR2 YYNGEE. As DNA, the CDR3 is TGTGCCAGCAGCGTAGAAGGACTAGCGGGGGGGCCCCAAAATGAGCAGTTCTTC. Its protein is CASSVEGLAGGPQNEQFF.

The chain carries TRBV7-9 and TRBJ2-7; 8 bases match TRBD2. The CDR3 is 15 amino acids. Germline CDR1 and CDR2: SEHNR and FQNEAQ (reference sequence). The J segment lost 5 bases and the V segment lost 1 base, leaving 7 bases of the junction unmatched. CDR3 in amino acids: CASSLGSGSFNEQYF. The CDR3 DNA sequence: TGTGCCAGCAGCTTAGGGAGCGGGAGTTTTAACGAGCAGTACTTC.

The chain uses TRBV7-9 and TRBJ2-5, with 7 bases matching TRBD1. The CDR3 sequence is 15 residues long. Germline V gene lookup returns CDR1 SEHNR and CDR2 FQNEAQ (reference sequence). V trimming: 5 bases; J trimming: 2 bases; junction bases outside the gene matches: 8. The CDR3 bases are TGTGCCAGCAGCCGAACGGGACAGCTACAAGAGACCCAGTACTTC. The encoded protein is CASSRTGQLQETQYF.

V usage is TRBV11-3 and J usage is TRBJ2-6, with a tentative D call TRBD1 (6 bases). The CDR3 is 15 residues long. Germline CDR1 reads SGHNT; CDR2 reads YENEEA. V lost 3 bases, J lost 2 bases, and 8 bases lay in between. The CDR3 nucleotides are TGTGCCAGCAGCTTTTCAGGGGCTGGGGCCAACGTCCTGACTTTC. Translating gives CASSFSGAGANVLTF.

This chain joins TRBV5-1 and TRBJ2-1; D may be TRBD1 (6 bases). Germline values: CDR1 SGHRS, CDR2 YFSETQ. The CDR3 runs to 15 residues. V was cut by 4 bases and J by 7 bases, with 18 bases left in between. CDR3 nucleotides: TGCGCCAGCAGCCGAGCTTCCCCGGACAGAAATGAGCAGTTCTTC. This gives the protein CASSRASPDRNEQFF.

The V and J genes are TRBV5-5 and TRBJ2-1, with D maybe TRBD2 (5 bases). The CDR3 is 15 residues long. The germline V gene encodes CDR1 SGHKS and CDR2 YYEKEE (reference sequence). Deletions cut 2 bases from V and 0 bases from J, with 9 bases between. The CDR3 region has the DNA TGTGCCAGCAGCTTTGGACTGACCTCCTACAATGAGCAGTTCTTC. Translated: CASSFGLTSYNEQFF.

This chain connects TRBV19 to TRBJ2-1, with 16 nucleotides matching TRBD2. Trimming at V came to 3 bases and at J to 2 bases, leaving 1 base not matched to a gene. The CDR3 extends over 17 amino acids. CDR1 and CDR2 (germline): LNHDA, SQIVND (reference sequence). CDR3 in amino acids: CASSMGTSGRAYNEQFF. DNA of the CDR3: TGTGCCAGTAGTATGGGGACTAGCGGGAGGGCCTACAATGAGCAGTTCTTC.

This rearrangement joins TRBV4-2 to TRBJ2-3; TRBD2 matches at 14 bases. This CDR3 comprises 19 residues. CDR1 and CDR2 from the germline V gene are LGHNA and YNFKEQ. V lost 1 base, J lost 2 bases, and 8 bases stayed unmatched. The chain's CDR3 is CASSQGGLAGAIYTDTQYF. The CDR3 DNA reads as TGTGCCAGCAGCCAAGGGGGACTAGCGGGGGCCATATACACAGATACGCAGTATTTT.

The genes are TRBV14 and TRBJ2-7, with D unclear. V shed 4 bases and J shed 1 base, with 5 bases lying between them. The germline V gene has CDR1 SGHDN and CDR2 FVKESK. The CDR3 sequence is 12 residues long. The CDR3 nucleotides are TGTGCCAGCAGCCGCCCGTCCTACGAGCAGTACTTC. It codes for CASSRPSYEQYF.

The chain has TRBV18 and TRBJ2-5; D not resolved. Germline CDR1 is KGHSH and CDR2 is LQKENI. The CDR3 sequence is 15 residues long. V was cut by 4 bases and J by 5 bases, with 17 bases left in between. CDR3 residues: CASSLTGSVEETQYF. CDR3 sequence (DNA): TGTGCCAGCTCACTAACCGGGTCAGTTGAGGAGACCCAGTACTTC.

DNA of the CDR3: TGTGCCACCCGTCGGGATAAAGAGACCCAGTACTTC. This gives the protein CATRRDKETQYF. This chain uses TRBV15 with TRBJ2-5; possibly TRBD2 for D (5 bases). Between the trimmed V and J ends, which lost 8 bases and 3 bases, there was a span of 10 bases. This CDR3 is 12 amino acids long. Germline lookup yields CDR1 LNHNV and CDR2 YYDKDF (reference sequence).

This clone appeared a single time. The chain links TRBV7-3 to TRBJ2-7, with TRBD2 matching over 13 bases. Per germline, CDR1 SGHTA and CDR2 FQGTGA. Trimming took 6 bases from V and 5 from J; bases not matched to a gene: 16. This CDR3 is 18 amino acids long. CDR3 in amino acids: CASSSSNYGTSGIDEQYF. CDR3 DNA sequence: TGTGCCAGCAGTTCTTCCAACTACGGGACTAGCGGGATAGACGAGCAGTACTTC. The full variable domain, completed using reference TRBV7-3 and TRBJ2-7, is GAGVSQTPSNKVTEKGKYVELRCDPISGHTALYWYRQSLGQGPEFLIYFQGTGAADDSGLPNDRFFAVRPEGSVSTLKIQRTERGDSAVYLCASSSSNYGTSGIDEQYFGPGTRLTVT.

The chain is built from TRBV10-2 and TRBJ1-5; D perhaps matches TRBD1 (5 bases). Germline-derived CDR1 and CDR2 are WSHSY and SAAADI. CDR3 size: 12 residues. Trimming took off 8 bases at V and 3 bases at J, with 8 bases between the two ends. CDR3 nucleotide sequence: TGCGCCAGCGGGACGGACAATCAGCCCCAGCATTTT. Its protein is CASGTDNQPQHF.

The chain couples TRBV27 to TRBJ2-7, with D unresolved. V lost 0 bases, J lost 0 bases, and 3 bases lay in between. The length of the CDR3 is 13 residues. Germline CDR1 is MNHEY and CDR2 is SMNVEV (reference sequence). The CDR3 reads CASSLSLSYEQYF. The CDR3 DNA follows: TGTGCCAGCAGTTTATCCCTCTCCTACGAGCAGTACTTC.

The chain links TRBV24-1 to TRBJ2-5, with no clear D. V lost 5 bases, J lost 3 bases, and 15 bases lay in between. CDR3 length equals 15 residues. Germline loops: CDR1 KGHDR, CDR2 SFDVKD. CDR3 bases: TGTGCCACCAGTGCCGGAGACATTCCGAAAGAGACCCAGTACTTC. Translation: CATSAGDIPKETQYF.

This clone was counted between two and nine times. The chain employs TRBV19 and TRBJ2-3; possible D gene TRBD1, 6 bases. The germline V gene encodes CDR1 LNHDA and CDR2 SQIVND (reference sequence). The CDR3 length is 14 residues. Trimming cost V 7 bases and J 1 base, with 12 bases left between them. CDR3 in amino acids: CASTTGMGTDTQYF. The DNA of the CDR3 is TGTGCCAGTACCACAGGGATGGGCACAGATACGCAGTATTTT. Drawing the rest from reference TRBV19 and TRBJ2-3, the complete variable domain is DGGITQSPKYLFRKEGQNVTLSCEQNLNHDAMYWYRQDPGQGLRLIYYSQIVNDFQKGDIAEGYSVSREKKESFPLTVTSAQKNPTAFYLCASTTGMGTDTQYFGPGTRLTVL.

This sequence joins TRBV3-1 (or the pseudogene TRBV3-2) and TRBJ2-5, with 8 bases fitting TRBD2. Germline loops: CDR1 LGHDT, CDR2 YNNKEL (reference sequence). The CDR3 extends over 15 amino acids. Losses at the gene ends were 6 bases for V and 0 bases for J; bases not matched to a gene: 6. The CDR3 region is CASRVGLAHQETQYF. As DNA, the CDR3 is TGTGCCAGCAGAGTCGGACTAGCACACCAAGAGACCCAGTACTTC.

V gene TRBV4-1 combines with J gene TRBJ2-5; no clear D gene. CDR1 is MGHRA, CDR2 YSYEKL, per germline. The CDR3 has 15 amino acids. The V end lost 4 bases, the J end lost 1 base, and 13 bases lay between the germline ends. The CDR3 DNA sequence: TGCGCCAGCAGCCGAAACATCGGTTTCCAAGAGACCCAGTACTTC. Protein sequence: CASSRNIGFQETQYF.

This sequence joins TRBV18 and TRBJ1-1; a weak D match, TRBD1 (6 bases). There are 13 residues in the CDR3. Germline V lookup: CDR1 KGHSH, CDR2 LQKENI. Trimming cost V 6 bases and J 6 bases, with 14 bases left between them. CDR3 DNA: TGTGCCAGCTCCCCCGAGGGGGTGGCTGAAGCTTTCTTT. Residues: CASSPEGVAEAFF.

The gene calls are TRBV5-4 and TRBJ2-7; 7 bases are a match to TRBD1. The CDR3 extends over 13 amino acids. V lost 4 bases to trimming and J lost 3 bases; unmatched junction nucleotides: 4. In germline, CDR1 is SGHNT, CDR2 YYREEE (reference sequence). The CDR3 sequence is CASSLGTDYEQYF. The DNA of the CDR3 is TGTGCCAGCAGCCTCGGGACAGACTACGAGCAGTACTTC.

The CDR3 coding sequence is TGTGCCAGCAGCCCCCGGACAGCTGGAAACACCATATATTTT. Its protein product is CASSPRTAGNTIYF. The rearrangement uses TRBV5-6 and TRBJ1-3, with D maybe TRBD1 (6 bases). Trimming removed 4 bases at V and 2 bases at J, with 10 bases between. CDR3 length equals 14 residues. Germline lookup yields CDR1 SGHDT and CDR2 YYEEEE.